The 10 T cell receptor beta chains given below trace back to one sample, sequenced in a study of T cell changes during pregnancy in multiple sclerosis. Clones were sequenced by immunoSEQ multiplex PCR, and TCRdb holds only the in-frame ones, with some missing. Among 40,000 to 50,000 clones listed, approximately 90% were seen once. The sample in question was CD4+ T cells from peripheral blood mononuclear cells, obtained in the second trimester of pregnancy. Receptor source: a female donor in good health, enrolled as a control in a pregnancy study.

CDR3 loop: CASGEQPNQPQHF. The CDR3, as DNA: TGTGCCAGCGGGGAGCAGCCCAATCAGCCCCAGCATTTT. The rearrangement joins TRBV7-2 to TRBJ1-5; D uncertain. The CDR3 extends over 13 amino acids. Germline CDR1 SGHTA, CDR2 FQGNSA. With 8 bases removed from V and 3 bases from J, the gap between germline ends came to 11 bases.

This sequence joins TRBV5-4 and TRBJ1-4; D not certain. CDR3 size: 14 residues. The germline V gene has CDR1 SGHNT and CDR2 YYREEE (reference sequence). V lost 2 bases and J lost 3, with 8 bases in between. CDR3: CASSLEISNEKLFF. The CDR3 nucleotides are TGTGCCAGCAGCTTAGAGATATCTAATGAAAAACTGTTTTTT.

This clone came up a few times. The rearrangement joins TRBV7-9 to TRBJ1-1; 10 bases fit TRBD1. The V gene end was trimmed by 8 bases and the J gene end by 1 base; junction bases not matched to a gene: 7. The germline V gene encodes CDR1 SEHNR and CDR2 FQNEAQ (reference sequence). This CDR3 comprises 15 residues. CDR3 sequence reads: CASGDRGRSNTEAFF. DNA of the CDR3: TGTGCCAGCGGAGACAGGGGGCGATCGAACACTGAAGCTTTCTTT.

This clone was detected only once. The chain couples TRBV5-1 to TRBJ1-3; 10 nucleotides line up with TRBD1. Germline V lookup: CDR1 SGHRS, CDR2 YFSETQ. Trimming took 6 bases from V and 8 from J; bases not matched to a gene: 8. CDR3 length: 14 residues. The CDR3 here is CASNSGTGDHTIYF. DNA for the CDR3: TGCGCCAGCAACTCGGGGACAGGGGATCACACCATATATTTT.

The chain employs TRBV4-1 and TRBJ1-4; D is unresolved. The CDR3 extends over 14 amino acids. Per the germline V gene, CDR1 is MGHRA and CDR2 is YSYEKL. The V gene lost 1 base and the J gene lost 5 bases, with 8 bases spanning the gap. The CDR3 region has the DNA TGCGCCAGCAGCCAAGGACATATAAATGAAAAACTGTTTTTT. Translating it yields CASSQGHINEKLFF.

This clone was recorded once. The chain has TRBV25-1 and TRBJ1-2; D might be TRBD1 (5 bases). Between the trimmed V and J ends, which lost 8 bases and 7 bases, there was a span of 11 bases. The CDR3 runs to 11 residues. CDR1 MGHDK and CDR2 SYGVNS come from the germline V gene. In nucleotides, the CDR3 is TGTGCCAGCTCCTCCGGGGGTGGCTACACCTTC. This translates into CASSSGGGYTF.

The chain carries TRBV5-1 and TRBJ2-7; weak D call: TRBD1 (6 bases). The germline CDR1 and CDR2 sequences are SGHRS and YFSETQ. V lost 1 base to trimming and J lost 7 bases, with 9 bases between them. CDR3 length: 12 residues. Written as DNA, the CDR3 is TGCGCCAGCAGCTTGCCAGGGGAGGAGCAGTACTTC. Its protein is CASSLPGEEQYF.

This rearrangement joins TRBV7-3 to TRBJ2-1, with TRBD1 matching 8 bases. V lost 5 bases to trimming and J lost 15 bases; unmatched junction nucleotides: 9. CDR1 is SGHTA, CDR2 FQGTGA, per germline. CDR3 size: 12 residues. The CDR3 reads CASSNQGQVLFF. The DNA of the CDR3 is TGTGCCAGCAGCAATCAGGGACAGGTTTTGTTCTTC.

This clone has just one count. The chain couples TRBV27 to TRBJ1-2; 9 positions match TRBD1. Germline-derived CDR1 and CDR2 are MNHEY and SMNVEV (reference sequence). The trim removed 4 bases at V and 7 bases at J, leaving 4 bases unmatched. The length of the CDR3 is 13 residues. CDR3 nucleotide sequence: TGTGCCAGCAGTTCTTGGACAGGGGTTGGCTACACCTTC. Translated, it gives CASSSWTGVGYTF.

The chain recombines TRBV4-3 with TRBJ2-7; D might be TRBD1 (6 bases). Germline V gene data show CDR1 as LGHNA and CDR2 as YSLEER. V was trimmed by 0 bases and J by 2 bases, leaving 14 bases between them. This CDR3 comprises 16 residues. CDR3 protein: CASSQELSTGTYEQYF. The CDR3 DNA sequence: TGCGCCAGCAGCCAAGAACTCAGCACAGGGACCTACGAGCAGTACTTC.